This T cell receptor (beta chain) was retrieved from a study of cytomegalovirus exposure and HLA in healthy donors. A word on this clone: What it binds is unknown.

Study-wide results and caveats: The sole available immune exposure information was CMV serostatus. Donors belonging to an Asian-associated ancestry cluster reportedly showed fewer N-insertions in productive TCRs than the approximately 670-donor mean, according to what a later analysis found. It was likely that a cluster of highly shared sequence variants was a sequencing artifact.

Germline V gene lookup returns CDR1 SGHNT and CDR2 YYREEE (reference sequence). The CDR3 has 13 amino acids. The V end was cut by 4 bases, the J end by 1 base, with 8 bases between. With 60 Vbeta and 13 Jbeta primers, the PCR was carried out. Data came from immunoSEQ multiplex PCR; TCRdb stores just in-frame clones and leaves some out. The data show more than 90,000 clones, about 70% seen once. The sequenced sample consisted of PBMCs. This TCR derives from a human donor in good health. The chain couples TRBV5-4 to TRBJ2-5, with a weak D call TRBD2 (6 bases). In nucleotides, the CDR3 is TGTGCCAGCAGCCCGGGACTCCAAGAGACCCAGTACTTC. Translation: CASSPGLQETQYF.